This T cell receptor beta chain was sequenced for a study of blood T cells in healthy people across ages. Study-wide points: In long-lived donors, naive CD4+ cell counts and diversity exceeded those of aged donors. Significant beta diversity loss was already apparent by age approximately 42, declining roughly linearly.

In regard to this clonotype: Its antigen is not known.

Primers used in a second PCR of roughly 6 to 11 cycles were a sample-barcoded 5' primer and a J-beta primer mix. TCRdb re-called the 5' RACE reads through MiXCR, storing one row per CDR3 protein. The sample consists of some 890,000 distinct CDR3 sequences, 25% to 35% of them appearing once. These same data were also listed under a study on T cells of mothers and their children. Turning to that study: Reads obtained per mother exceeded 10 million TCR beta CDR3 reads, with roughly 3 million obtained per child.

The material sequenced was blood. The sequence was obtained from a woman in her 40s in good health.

CDR3 coding DNA: TGTGCCAGCAGCTTACCGGGACTAAACAATGAGCAGTTCTTC. Protein sequence: CASSLPGLNNEQFF. The genes are TRBV7-3 and TRBJ2-1; 7 nucleotides line up with TRBD2. The CDR3 runs to 14 residues. The ends lost 2 bases at V and 5 bases at J; junction bases unmatched: 3. Germline-derived CDR1 and CDR2 are SGHTA and FQGTGA.